This paragraph reports one T cell receptor (beta chain). Its matching antigen is unknown. The sample is drawn from a study of vaccination and CD4 T cells after COVID-19. Across the study: Between diagnosis and the drawing of post-COVID samples lay a median roughly 94 days (range 35 to 161).

Regarding treatment: roughly ten-day PBMC culture with coronavirus spike peptide pools or control peptides (ViraFEST assay). The CDR3 covers 15 residues. In germline, CDR1 is LNHDA, CDR2 SQIVND (reference sequence). Between the trimmed V and J ends, which lost 3 bases and 2 bases, there was a span of 14 bases. Researchers used the Oncomine TCR Beta short-read assay to sequence DNA from cultured CD4+ T cells. TCRdb used MiXCR to reprocess the PCR reads, holding one entry per CDR3 protein. This sample yields about 4,200 distinct CDR3 sequences, of which about 26% are seen a single time; about 29% belongs to the top ten.

Sequenced sample: CD4+ T cells from blood, cultured in vitro. The chain couples TRBV19 to TRBJ2-7; the D is unclear. This TCR was sampled from a human donor who had recovered from COVID-19. The CDR3 nucleotides read TGTGCCAGTAGTATCGGTCGCCGGCAGACCTACGAGCAGTACTTC. The encoded protein is CASSIGRRQTYEQYF. Together with reference TRBV19 and TRBJ2-7, the CDR3 gives the full variable domain: DGGITQSPKYLFRKEGQNVTLSCEQNLNHDAMYWYRQDPGQGLRLIYYSQIVNDFQKGDIAEGYSVSREKKESFPLTVTSAQKNPTAFYLCASSIGRRQTYEQYFGPGTRLTVT.